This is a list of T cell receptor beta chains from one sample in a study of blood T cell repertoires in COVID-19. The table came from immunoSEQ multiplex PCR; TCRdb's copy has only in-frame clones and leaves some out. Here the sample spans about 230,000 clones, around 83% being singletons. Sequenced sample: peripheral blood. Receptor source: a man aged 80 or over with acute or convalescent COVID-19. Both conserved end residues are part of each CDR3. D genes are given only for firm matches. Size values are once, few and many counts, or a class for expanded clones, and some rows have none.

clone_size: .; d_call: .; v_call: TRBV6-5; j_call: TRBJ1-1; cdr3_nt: TGTGCCAGCAGTTACTTGGGAGGGGAAACTGAAGCTTTCTTT; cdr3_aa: CASSYLGGETEAFF
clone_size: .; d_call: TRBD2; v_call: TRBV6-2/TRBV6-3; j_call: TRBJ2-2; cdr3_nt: TGTGCCAGCAGTTACCGAATACTAGCGGGGGGCCTGAACGGGGAGCTGTTTTTT; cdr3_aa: CASSYRILAGGLNGELFF
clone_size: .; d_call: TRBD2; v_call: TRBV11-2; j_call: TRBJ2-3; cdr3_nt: TGTGCCAGCAGCTTAGACGCGGGAGCGAAATCCGCGCAGTATTTT; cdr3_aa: CASSLDAGAKSAQYF
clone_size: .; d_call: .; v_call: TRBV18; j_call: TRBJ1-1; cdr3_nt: TGTGCCACCGTTGGGGCAGCCGACACTGAAGCTTTCTTT; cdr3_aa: CATVGAADTEAFF
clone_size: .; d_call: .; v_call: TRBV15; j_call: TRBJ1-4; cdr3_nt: TGTGCCACCAGCAGAGCTTGGAGCAGTAATGAAAAACTGTTTTTT; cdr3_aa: CATSRAWSSNEKLFF
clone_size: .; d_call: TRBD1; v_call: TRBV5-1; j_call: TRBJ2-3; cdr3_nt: TGCGCCAGCAGCTCGGACAGGGTGTTGGATACGCAGTATTTT; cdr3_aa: CASSSDRVLDTQYF
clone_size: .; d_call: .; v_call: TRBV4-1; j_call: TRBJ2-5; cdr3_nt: TGCGCCAGCAGCCAAGATCCGGCTAGCGAGACCCAGTACTTC; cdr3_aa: CASSQDPASETQYF
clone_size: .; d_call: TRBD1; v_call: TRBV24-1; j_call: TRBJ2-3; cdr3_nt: TGTGCCACCAGTCCCTACGGACAGGGACCAGATACGCAGTATTTT; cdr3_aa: CATSPYGQGPDTQYF
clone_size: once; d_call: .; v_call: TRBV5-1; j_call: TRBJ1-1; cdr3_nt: TGCGCCAGCAGCTTGGGGGGGCTAGGCACTGAAGCTTTCTTT; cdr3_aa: CASSLGGLGTEAFF
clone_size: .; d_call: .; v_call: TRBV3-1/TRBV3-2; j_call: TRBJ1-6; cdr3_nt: TGTGCCAGCAAAGGCGGGACGGATAATTCACCCCTCCACTTT; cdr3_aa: CASKGGTDNSPLHF
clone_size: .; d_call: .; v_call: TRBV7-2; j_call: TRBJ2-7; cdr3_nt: TGTGCCAGCAGCTTATCCCGCGGGCAAGGATGGGACGAGCAGTACTTC; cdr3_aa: CASSLSRGQGWDEQYF
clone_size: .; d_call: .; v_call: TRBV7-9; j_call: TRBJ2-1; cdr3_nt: TGTGCCAGCAGCACTTATGAGCAGTTCTTC; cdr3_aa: CASSTYEQFF
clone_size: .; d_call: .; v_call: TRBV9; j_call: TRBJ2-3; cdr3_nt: TGTGCCAGCAGCGTACGCGGGGACACAGATACGCAGTATTTT; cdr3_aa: CASSVRGDTDTQYF
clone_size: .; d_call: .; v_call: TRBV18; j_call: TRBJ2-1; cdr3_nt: TGTGCCAGCTCACCTTTCGGACAAAACTCCTACAATGAGCAGTTCTTC; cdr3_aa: CASSPFGQNSYNEQFF
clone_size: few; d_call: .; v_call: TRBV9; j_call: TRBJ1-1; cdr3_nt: TGTGCCAGCAGCGCATTGGGAGTACGGGACACTGAAGCTTTCTTT; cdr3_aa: CASSALGVRDTEAFF
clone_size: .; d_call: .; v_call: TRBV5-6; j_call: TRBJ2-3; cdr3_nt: TGTGCCAGCAGCGCCACAGGGAACACAGATACGCAGTATTTT; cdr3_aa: CASSATGNTDTQYF
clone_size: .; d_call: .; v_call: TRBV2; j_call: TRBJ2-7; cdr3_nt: TGTGCCAGCAGTTCAACCCGGGAGACCTACGAGCAGTACTTC; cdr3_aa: CASSSTRETYEQYF
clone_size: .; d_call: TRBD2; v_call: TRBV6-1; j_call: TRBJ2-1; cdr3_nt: TGTGCCAGCAGTGGAGCGGGAGGCGACCGTTTTCTATACAATGAGCAGTTCTTC; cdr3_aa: CASSGAGGDRFLYNEQFF
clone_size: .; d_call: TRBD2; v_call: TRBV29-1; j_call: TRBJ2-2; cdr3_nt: TGCAGCGTGATGGGGCTTGGGGGAGGGCCCACCGGGGAGCTGTTTTTT; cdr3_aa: CSVMGLGGGPTGELFF
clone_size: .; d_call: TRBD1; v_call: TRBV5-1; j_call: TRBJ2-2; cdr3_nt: TGCGCCAGCACTCCGGGACAGGGGAAAACCGGGGAGCTGTTTTTT; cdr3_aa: CASTPGQGKTGELFF
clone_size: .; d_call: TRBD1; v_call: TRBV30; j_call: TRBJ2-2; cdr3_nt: TGTGCCTGGGCGGGACAGGGGGCAACCGGGGAGCTGTTTTTT; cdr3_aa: CAWAGQGATGELFF
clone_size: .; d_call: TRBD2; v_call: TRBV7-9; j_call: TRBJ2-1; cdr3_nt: TGTGCCAGCAGCCCTAGCGGGGGGAACTACAATGAGCAGTTCTTC; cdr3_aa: CASSPSGGNYNEQFF
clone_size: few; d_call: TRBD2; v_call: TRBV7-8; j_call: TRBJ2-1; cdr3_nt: TGTGCCAGCAGCCTCGGACTAGTATCCGATGAGCAGTTCTTC; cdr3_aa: CASSLGLVSDEQFF
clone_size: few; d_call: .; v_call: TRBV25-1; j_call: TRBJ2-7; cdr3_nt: TGTGCCAGCAGTGTCCCAGGGACCTACGAGCAGTACTTC; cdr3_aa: CASSVPGTYEQYF
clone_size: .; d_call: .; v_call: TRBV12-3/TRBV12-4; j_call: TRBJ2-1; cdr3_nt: TGTGCCAGCAGTTTGGACTACATAAATGAGCAGTTCTTC; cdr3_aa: CASSLDYINEQFF
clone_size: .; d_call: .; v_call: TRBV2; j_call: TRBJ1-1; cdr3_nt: TGTGCCAGCACCGATTGGATAGCTGGGAACACTGAAGCTTTCTTT; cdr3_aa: CASTDWIAGNTEAFF
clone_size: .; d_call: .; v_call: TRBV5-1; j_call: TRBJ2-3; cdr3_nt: TGCGCCAGCAGCTCCAGCGGGCAAACCACAGATACGCAGTATTTT; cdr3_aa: CASSSSGQTTDTQYF
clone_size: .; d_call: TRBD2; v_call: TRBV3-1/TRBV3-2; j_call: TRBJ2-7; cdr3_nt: TGTGCCAGCAGCCAGACGGGACTAGCGGGGCCTTACGAGCAGTACTTC; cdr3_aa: CASSQTGLAGPYEQYF
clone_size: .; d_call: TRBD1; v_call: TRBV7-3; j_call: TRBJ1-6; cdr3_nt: TGTGCCAGCAGCACGACAGGGCCGGGCTCACCCCTCCACTTT; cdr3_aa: CASSTTGPGSPLHF
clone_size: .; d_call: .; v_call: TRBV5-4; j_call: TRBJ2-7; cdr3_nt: TGTGCCAGCAGCCCGGGGACTCCGACCGGGTCCATCTCCTACGAGCAGTACTTC; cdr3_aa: CASSPGTPTGSISYEQYF
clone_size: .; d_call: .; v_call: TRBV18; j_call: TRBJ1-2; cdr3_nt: TGTGCCAGCTCACCCACAGGGAACTATGGCTACACCTTC; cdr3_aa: CASSPTGNYGYTF
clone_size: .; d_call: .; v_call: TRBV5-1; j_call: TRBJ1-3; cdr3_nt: TGCGCCAGCAGCGCAATGTCAGGTTCGGCTGGAAACACCATATATTTT; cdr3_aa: CASSAMSGSAGNTIYF
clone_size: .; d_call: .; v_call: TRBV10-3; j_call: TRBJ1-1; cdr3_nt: TGTGCCATCAGTGAGTCGCCGGTGCGGAACACTGAAGCTTTCTTT; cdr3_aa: CAISESPVRNTEAFF
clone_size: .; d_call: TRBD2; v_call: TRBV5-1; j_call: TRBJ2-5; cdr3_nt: TGCGCCAGCAGCCCGACCGGACTAGCGGGAGAAGAGACCCAGTACTTC; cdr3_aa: CASSPTGLAGEETQYF
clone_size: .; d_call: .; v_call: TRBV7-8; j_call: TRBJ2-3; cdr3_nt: TGTGCCAGCAGCTTGGCGGACAGAGATACGCAGTATTTT; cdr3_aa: CASSLADRDTQYF
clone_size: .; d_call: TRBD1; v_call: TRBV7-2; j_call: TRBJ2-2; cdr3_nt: TGTGCCAGCCCACTAATACAGGGGGCGAGGGCCGGGGAGCTGTTTTTT; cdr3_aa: CASPLIQGARAGELFF
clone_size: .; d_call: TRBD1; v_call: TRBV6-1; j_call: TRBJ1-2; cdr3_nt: TGTGCCAGCAGTGAAGCGACAGGGGTGTATGGCTACACCTTC; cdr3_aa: CASSEATGVYGYTF
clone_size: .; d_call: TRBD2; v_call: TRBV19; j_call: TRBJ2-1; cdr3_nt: TGTGCCAGTAGGAGCGGGAGGGCCTTGCGGATTGATGAGCAGTTCTTC; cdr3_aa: CASRSGRALRIDEQFF
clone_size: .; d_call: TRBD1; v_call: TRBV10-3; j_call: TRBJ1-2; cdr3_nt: TGTGCCATCAGTCCGGGACAGGGGGCGTTCTACCGTGGCTACACCTTC; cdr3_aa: CAISPGQGAFYRGYTF
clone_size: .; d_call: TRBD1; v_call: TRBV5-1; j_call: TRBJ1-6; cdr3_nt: TGCGCCAGCAGCTTGTCCGGGACAGGGTTCTCACCCCTCCACTTT; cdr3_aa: CASSLSGTGFSPLHF
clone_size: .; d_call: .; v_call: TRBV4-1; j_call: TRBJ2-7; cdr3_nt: TGCGCCAGCAGCCAAGAGAGGTACTTCCAGCAACAGTACTTC; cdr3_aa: CASSQERYFQQQYF
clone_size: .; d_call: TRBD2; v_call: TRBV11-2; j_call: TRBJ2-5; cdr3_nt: TGTGCCAGCAGCTTACTAGCGGGAGGAGTCAAGGCGGAAGAGACCCAGTACTTC; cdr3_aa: CASSLLAGGVKAEETQYF
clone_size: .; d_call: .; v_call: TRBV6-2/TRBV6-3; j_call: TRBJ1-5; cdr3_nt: TGTGCCAGCAGTTACAGGGAGGGTTTTCAGCCCCAGCATTTT; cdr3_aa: CASSYREGFQPQHF
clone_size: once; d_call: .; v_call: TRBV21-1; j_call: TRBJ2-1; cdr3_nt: TGTGCCAGCAGCAAAGCCGAGACTAGCGGAAGCAATGAGCAGTTCTTC; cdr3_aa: CASSKAETSGSNEQFF
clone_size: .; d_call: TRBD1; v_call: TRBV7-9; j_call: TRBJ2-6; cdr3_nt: TGTGCCAGCAGCCTTGGGACAGGGGATTCTGGGGCCAACGTCCTGACTTTC; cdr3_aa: CASSLGTGDSGANVLTF
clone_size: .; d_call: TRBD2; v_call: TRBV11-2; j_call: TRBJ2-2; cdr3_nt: TGTGCCAGCAGCTTTTGGAGCGGGGTCGACACCGGGGAGCTGTTTTTT; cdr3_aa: CASSFWSGVDTGELFF
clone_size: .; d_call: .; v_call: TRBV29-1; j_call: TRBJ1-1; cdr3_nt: TGCAGCGTTGATAGGGGGGGTAGCACTGAAGCTTTCTTT; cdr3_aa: CSVDRGGSTEAFF
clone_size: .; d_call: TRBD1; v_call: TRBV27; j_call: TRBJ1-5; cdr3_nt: TGTGCCAGCAGCCCGGGACAGGGGTTTACGATTAGCAATCAGCCCCAGCATTTT; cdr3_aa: CASSPGQGFTISNQPQHF
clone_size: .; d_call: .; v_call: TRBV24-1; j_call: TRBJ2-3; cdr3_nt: TGTGCCACCACGGACACCCGCACAGATACGCAGTATTTT; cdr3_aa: CATTDTRTDTQYF
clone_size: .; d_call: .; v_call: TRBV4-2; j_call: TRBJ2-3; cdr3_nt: TGTGCCAGCAGCCCCCGGAGGGGGGGGGCCGCAGATACGCAGTATTTT; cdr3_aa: CASSPRRGGAADTQYF
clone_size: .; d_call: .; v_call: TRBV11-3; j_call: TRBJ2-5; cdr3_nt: TGTGCCAGCAGCCCGGGAGAAGGGACCCAGTACTTC; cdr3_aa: CASSPGEGTQYF
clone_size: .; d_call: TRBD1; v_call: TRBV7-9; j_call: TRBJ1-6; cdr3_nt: TGTGCCAGCAGCTCGACAGGGGGGGGTGAAAATTCACCCCTCCACTTT; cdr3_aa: CASSSTGGGENSPLHF
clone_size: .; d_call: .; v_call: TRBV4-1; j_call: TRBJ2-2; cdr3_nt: TGCGCCAGCAGCCCCGCGGACTTTAACACCGGGGAGCTGTTTTTT; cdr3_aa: CASSPADFNTGELFF
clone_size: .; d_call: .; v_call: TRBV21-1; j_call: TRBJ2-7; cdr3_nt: TGTGCCAGCAGCAAAGTGAAGGGGCCAGGCTCCTACGAGCAGTACTTC; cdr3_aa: CASSKVKGPGSYEQYF